This T cell receptor (beta chain) was captured in a study of blood T cells in healthy people across ages. Roughly 10 milliliters of peripheral blood were drawn from each donor. Extraction of total RNA produced a minimum of 5.5 micrograms from each sample. For the second PCR, which ran for about 7 to 11 cycles, a sample-barcoded 5' primer and a J-beta primer mix were used. TCRdb used MiXCR to reprocess the 5' RACE reads, holding one entry per CDR3 protein. This sample has about 290,000 distinct CDR3 sequences; around 29% occur once, and the top ten carry roughly 30%. Details on this clonotype: As yet, its antigen is unknown.

Looked up from germline, CDR1 is LGHDT and CDR2 is YNNKEL (reference sequence). Trimming stripped 1 base from V and 0 bases from J, with 4 bases between. The CDR3 is 14 residues long. Broader study findings: In these data, TCR beta diversity tracked strongly with naive T cell percentage.

The sample comprised blood. The chain carries TRBV3-1 and TRBJ2-4; D call uncertain. This receptor was obtained from a woman aged 70-85 years in good health. In DNA, the CDR3 is TGTGCCAGCAGCCAAGTGGTAGCCAAAAACATTCAGTACTTC. Amino acid sequence: CASSQVVAKNIQYF.